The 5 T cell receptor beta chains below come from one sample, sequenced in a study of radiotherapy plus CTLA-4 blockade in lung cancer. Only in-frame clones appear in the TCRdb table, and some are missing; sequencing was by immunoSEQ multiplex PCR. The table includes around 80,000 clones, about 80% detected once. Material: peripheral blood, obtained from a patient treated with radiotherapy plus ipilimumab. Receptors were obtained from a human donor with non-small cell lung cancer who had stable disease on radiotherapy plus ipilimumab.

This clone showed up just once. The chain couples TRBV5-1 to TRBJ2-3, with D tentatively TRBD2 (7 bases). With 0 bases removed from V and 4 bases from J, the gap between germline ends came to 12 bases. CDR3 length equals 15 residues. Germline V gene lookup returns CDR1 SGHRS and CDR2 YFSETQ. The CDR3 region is CASSLDGGASDTQYF. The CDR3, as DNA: TGCGCCAGCAGCTTGGATGGGGGGGCGTCAGATACGCAGTATTTT.

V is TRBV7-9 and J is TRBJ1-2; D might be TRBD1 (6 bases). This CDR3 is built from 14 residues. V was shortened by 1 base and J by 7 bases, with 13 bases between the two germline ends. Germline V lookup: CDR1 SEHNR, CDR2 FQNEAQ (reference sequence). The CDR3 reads CASSLELLDSGYTF. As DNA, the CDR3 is TGTGCCAGCAGCTTAGAATTGTTGGACAGTGGCTACACCTTC.

CDR3 bases: TGTGCCACCAGCAGAGAAGGCGGATCACAGTACTTC. It translates to CATSREGGSQYF. The rearrangement links TRBV15 to TRBJ2-7; no clear D. Germline CDR1 is LNHNV and CDR2 is YYDKDF (reference sequence). With 0 bases removed from V and 10 bases from J, the gap between germline ends came to 10 bases. This CDR3 spans 12 amino acids.

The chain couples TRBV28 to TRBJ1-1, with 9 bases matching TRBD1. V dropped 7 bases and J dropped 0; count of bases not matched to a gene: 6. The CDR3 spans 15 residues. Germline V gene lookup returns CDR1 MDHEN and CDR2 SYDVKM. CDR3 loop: CASIEQGALNTEAFF. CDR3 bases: TGTGCCAGCATCGAACAGGGGGCTCTGAACACTGAAGCTTTCTTT. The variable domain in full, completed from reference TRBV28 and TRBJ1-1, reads DVKVTQSSRYLVKRTGEKVFLECVQDMDHENMFWYRQDPGLGLRLIYFSYDVKMKEKGDIPEGYSVSREKKERFSLILESASTNQTSMYLCASIEQGALNTEAFFGQGTRLTVV.

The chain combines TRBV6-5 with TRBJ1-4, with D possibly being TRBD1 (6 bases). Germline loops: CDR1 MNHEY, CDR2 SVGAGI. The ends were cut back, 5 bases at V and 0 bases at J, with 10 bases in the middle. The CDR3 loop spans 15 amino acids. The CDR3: CASSQNRATNEKLFF. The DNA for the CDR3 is TGTGCCAGCAGTCAAAACAGGGCAACTAATGAAAAACTGTTTTTT.